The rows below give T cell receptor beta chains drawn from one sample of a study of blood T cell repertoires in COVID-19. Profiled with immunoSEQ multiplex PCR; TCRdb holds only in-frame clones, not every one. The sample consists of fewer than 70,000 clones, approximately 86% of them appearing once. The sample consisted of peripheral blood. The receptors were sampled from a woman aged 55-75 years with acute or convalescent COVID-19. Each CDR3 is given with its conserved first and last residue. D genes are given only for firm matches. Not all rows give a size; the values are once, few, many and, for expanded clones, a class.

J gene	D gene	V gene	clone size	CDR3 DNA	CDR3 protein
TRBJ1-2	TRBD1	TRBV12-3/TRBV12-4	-	TGTGCCAGCAGCTCGGGACAGATTGGCGGCTACACCTTC	CASSSGQIGGYTF
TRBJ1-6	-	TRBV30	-	TGTGCCTGGAACAGACAGCCGGATTCACCCCTCCACTTT	CAWNRQPDSPLHF
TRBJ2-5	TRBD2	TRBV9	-	TGTGCCAGCAGCGTCGGACTAGCGGGAGATCTAGCTGGTGGTGAGACCCAGTACTTC	CASSVGLAGDLAGGETQYF
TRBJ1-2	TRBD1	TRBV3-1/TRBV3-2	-	TGTGCCAGCAGCCAAGTTCGGGACAGTTATGGCTACACCTTC	CASSQVRDSYGYTF
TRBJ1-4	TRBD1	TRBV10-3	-	TGTGCCATCTCAGGGGACAGCTCGAATGAAAAACTGTTTTTT	CAISGDSSNEKLFF
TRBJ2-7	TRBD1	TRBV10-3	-	TGTGCCATCAGTGAAAGGACAGGGGGTGACGAGCAGTACTTC	CAISERTGGDEQYF
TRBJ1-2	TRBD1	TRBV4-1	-	TGCGCCAGCAGCCAAGGACAGGGAGAGAACTATGGCTACACCTTC	CASSQGQGENYGYTF
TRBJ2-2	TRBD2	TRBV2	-	TGTGCCAGCAAGCGGGAGAACACCGGGGAGCTGTTTTTT	CASKRENTGELFF
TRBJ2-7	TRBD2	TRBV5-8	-	TGTGCCAGCAGCTGGCGACTAGCGGGGCACTACGAGCAGTACTTC	CASSWRLAGHYEQYF
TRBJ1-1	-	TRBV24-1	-	TGTGCCACCAGTGCCCATACAGGGAGCACTGAAGCTTTCTTT	CATSAHTGSTEAFF
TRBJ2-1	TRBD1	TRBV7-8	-	TGTGCCAGCAGCCGGGACAGGGGAGCAATGAAGCAGTTCTTC	CASSRDRGAMKQFF
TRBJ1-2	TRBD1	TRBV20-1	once	TGCAGCGCGACAGGGGGCGACGGCTACACCTTC	CSATGGDGYTF
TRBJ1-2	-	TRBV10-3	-	TGTGCCATCAGTTTGACATCCGTCAATGGCTACACCTTC	CAISLTSVNGYTF
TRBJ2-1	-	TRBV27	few	TGTGCCAGCAGTCCGACACTCACTAGAGCGACATCCTACAATGAGCAGTTCTTC	CASSPTLTRATSYNEQFF
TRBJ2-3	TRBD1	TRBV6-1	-	TGTGCCAGCAGCAGGGACAGTTACACAGATACGCAGTATTTT	CASSRDSYTDTQYF
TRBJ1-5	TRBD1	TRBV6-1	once	TGTGCCAGCAGTGAAGCCAGGGGGCGAGGTGTGATGGGCAATCAGCCCCAGCATTTT	CASSEARGRGVMGNQPQHF
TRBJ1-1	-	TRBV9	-	TGTGCCAGCAGCGTAGATGCAGGGCAGCGAGCTTTCTTT	CASSVDAGQRAFF
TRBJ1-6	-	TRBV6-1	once	TGTGCCAGCAGTGAAGCAGCGGGGGCACTTTCACCCCTCCACTTT	CASSEAAGALSPLHF
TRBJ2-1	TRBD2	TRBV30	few	TGTGCCTGGGCCGCCCTAGCGGGAGGTCGCAATGAGCAGTTCTTC	CAWAALAGGRNEQFF
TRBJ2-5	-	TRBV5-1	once	TGCGCCAGCAGCTTGGATGGTCGGGAGACCCAGTACTTC	CASSLDGRETQYF